The 32 T cell receptor beta chains listed next were all sequenced from one sample in a study of blood T cell repertoires in COVID-19. The protocol was immunoSEQ multiplex PCR, while the TCRdb copy is restricted to in-frame clones and leaves out a portion. The table lists over 85,000 clones, about nine tenths of them singletons, with roughly 15% in the top ten. The sequenced sample was peripheral blood. Every receptor here comes from a male donor with acute or convalescent COVID-19.

The V and J genes are TRBV27 and TRBJ1-1, with 9 positions matching TRBD1. The CDR3 consists of 20 residues. In germline, CDR1 is MNHEY, CDR2 SMNVEV (reference sequence). J lost 5 bases, V lost 0 bases, and 19 bases had no gene match. The CDR3 region has the DNA TGTGCCAGCAGTTTATCGGTCACGGCCGAGGACAGGGGTAGCGAGACTGAAGCTTTCTTT. Its translation: CASSLSVTAEDRGSETEAFF.

This chain connects TRBV7-2 to TRBJ2-1; a possible D gene is TRBD1 (5 bases). Germline CDR1 and CDR2: SGHTA and FQGNSA. Trimming took off 0 bases at V and 6 bases at J, with 9 bases between the two ends. This CDR3 contains 14 residues. Here the CDR3 DNA reads TGTGCCAGCAGCTTAGCTTTCGACAGCAATGAGCAGTTCTTC. This encodes CASSLAFDSNEQFF. Full variable domain (remainder filled in from reference TRBV7-2 and TRBJ2-1): GAGVSQSPSNKVTEKGKDVELRCDPISGHTALYWYRQSLGQGLEFLIYFQGNSAPDKSGLPSDRFSAERTGGSVSTLTIQRTQQEDSAVYLCASSLAFDSNEQFFGPGTRLTVL.

V and J are TRBV2 and TRBJ1-2; 7 nucleotides line up with TRBD1. The CDR3 extends over 14 amino acids. CDR1 SNHLY and CDR2 FYNNEI come from the germline V gene. V shed 8 bases and J 7 bases; nucleotides not matched to a gene: 13. The CDR3 protein is CASGGTDRSRGYTF. The CDR3 DNA is TGTGCCAGCGGGGGGACGGACAGGAGTCGTGGCTACACCTTC.

This chain uses TRBV25-1 with TRBJ2-1; TRBD2 agrees at 9 bases. The CDR3 extends over 14 amino acids. Germline loops: CDR1 MGHDK, CDR2 SYGVNS. V dropped 4 bases and J dropped 6; count of bases not matched to a gene: 4. The CDR3 DNA is TGTGCCAGCAGTGTGCGGGGGGGGAGCAATGAGCAGTTCTTC. It codes for CASSVRGGSNEQFF.

V usage is TRBV3-1 (or the pseudogene TRBV3-2) and J usage is TRBJ1-2; D is uncertain. Trimming pared 4 bases from V and 6 bases from J, leaving 12 bases between. This CDR3 is 13 amino acids long. Per germline, CDR1 LGHDT and CDR2 YNNKEL (reference sequence). This CDR3 reads CASSPGSSDGYTF. The CDR3 coding sequence is TGTGCCAGCAGCCCGGGAAGTAGCGATGGCTACACCTTC.

The chain has TRBV7-2 and TRBJ1-6, with 8 bases matching TRBD1. Trimming cost V 5 bases and J 12 bases; bases outside gene matches: 6. This CDR3 contains 13 residues. Germline V gene lookup returns CDR1 SGHTA and CDR2 FQGNSA. The CDR3 DNA sequence: TGTGCCAGCAGCATGGACAGGGAGTTACCCCTCCACTTT. Its translation is CASSMDRELPLHF. The whole variable domain, remainder taken from reference TRBV7-2 and TRBJ1-6, is GAGVSQSPSNKVTEKGKDVELRCDPISGHTALYWYRQSLGQGLEFLIYFQGNSAPDKSGLPSDRFSAERTGGSVSTLTIQRTQQEDSAVYLCASSMDRELPLHFGNGTRLTVT.

The chain recombines TRBV15 with TRBJ2-7; D perhaps matches TRBD2 (5 bases). The CDR3 spans 15 residues. V lost 0 bases, J lost 3 bases, and 12 bases lay in between. CDR1 is LNHNV and CDR2 is YYDKDF in the germline V gene (reference sequence). Here the CDR3 DNA reads TGTGCCACCAGCAGAGATCGAAGAGGGAACTACGAGCAGTACTTC. It encodes CATSRDRRGNYEQYF.

This clone was counted only a few times. V is TRBV5-3 and J is TRBJ1-4; maybe TRBD1 (6 bases). TRBV5-3 is filed as an ORF, its function uncertain. The germline V and J ends were trimmed by 5 bases and 8 bases, with 22 bases remaining between them. The CDR3 totals 16 residues. CDR3 DNA: TGTGCCAGAAGGGATATACCTCAGGGGTTCCGCGAAAAACTGTTTTTT. Translated: CARRDIPQGFREKLFF.

V gene TRBV6-6 combines with J gene TRBJ1-1, with 7 bases lining up with TRBD1. Germline V gene lookup returns CDR1 MNHNY and CDR2 SVGAGI (reference sequence). The CDR3 contains 15 residues. Trimming removed 2 bases from V and 8 bases from J; junction bases left unmatched: 11. In DNA, the CDR3 is TGTGCCAGCAGTTACGCCGGGACAGAGGGACCCGAAGCTTTCTTT. Encoded protein: CASSYAGTEGPEAFF.

This clone appeared a single time. V and J are TRBV19 and TRBJ2-1, with TRBD1 matching over 8 bases. Germline V CDR1 and CDR2: LNHDA, SQIVND (reference sequence). The CDR3 is 16 amino acids. The junction had 13 bases not matched to a gene; V was cut back by 5 bases and J by 7 bases. CDR3 loop: CASSPDQGARDNEQFF. CDR3 DNA sequence: TGTGCCAGTAGTCCCGACCAGGGGGCGCGAGATAATGAGCAGTTCTTC.

The chain has TRBV7-8 and TRBJ1-3; no firm D call. The CDR3 extends over 13 amino acids. CDR1 and CDR2 from the germline V gene are SGHVS and FQNEAQ. V was shortened by 5 bases and J by 12 bases, with 17 bases between the two germline ends. The chain's CDR3 is CASSADGRGVIYF. The CDR3 DNA reads as TGTGCCAGCAGCGCTGACGGCCGGGGAGTCATATATTTT.

This clone appeared a few times. The chain has TRBV9 and TRBJ2-7; 10 nucleotides match TRBD1. The CDR3 spans 14 residues. V trimming: 4 bases; J trimming: 3 bases; junction bases outside the gene matches: 4. Germline CDR1 is SGDLS and CDR2 is YYNGEE. The CDR3 DNA reads as TGTGCCAGCAGCCCCCGGACAGGGGGCTACGAGCAGTACTTC. Its protein is CASSPRTGGYEQYF.

The J gene is TRBJ2-5, the V gene TRBV5-1; 7 bases match TRBD1. Unmatched junction bases numbered 5, after V lost 2 bases and J lost 1 base. The length of the CDR3 is 15 residues. Germline V lookup: CDR1 SGHRS, CDR2 YFSETQ. The CDR3 DNA sequence: TGCGCCAGCAGCTTAACCGGGACAGCCCAAGAGACCCAGTACTTC. This encodes CASSLTGTAQETQYF.

The chain recombines TRBV18 with TRBJ2-3, with TRBD1 matching 7 bases. This CDR3 spans 14 amino acids. Germline values: CDR1 KGHSH, CDR2 LQKENI. Trimming cost V 5 bases and J 7 bases; bases outside gene matches: 9. CDR3 sequence: CASSRGTAGNTQYF. The DNA of the CDR3 is TGTGCCAGCTCAAGGGGGACAGCAGGAAATACGCAGTATTTT.

V and J are TRBV9 and TRBJ2-2, with 8 bases identical to TRBD2. J gave up 6 bases and V 2 bases, and 9 bases lay outside the gene matches. In germline, CDR1 is SGDLS, CDR2 YYNGEE. The CDR3 consists of 16 residues. The DNA of the CDR3 is TGTGCCAGCAGCGTTGGGACGGGGGGGCCAGCCGGGGAGCTGTTTTTT. It translates to CASSVGTGGPAGELFF.

A word on this clone: Compared with germline, one end of the junction differs, possibly owing to a read error. The rearrangement links TRBV9 to TRBJ1-1; 7 nucleotides line up with TRBD1. The CDR3 length is 15 residues. Germline-derived CDR1 and CDR2 are SGDLS and YYNGEE. The CDR3 DNA reads as TGTGCCAGCAGCGTAGGGGCAGGGGGGAACGCTGAAGCTTTCTTT. It translates to CASSVGAGGNAEAFF.

The chain combines TRBV27 with TRBJ2-7; a weak D match, TRBD1 (5 bases). The germline V gene encodes CDR1 MNHEY and CDR2 SMNVEV (reference sequence). The CDR3 contains 15 residues. Between the trimmed V and J ends, which lost 5 bases and 1 base, there was a span of 15 bases. The DNA for the CDR3 is TGTGCCAGCAGTCCCGGTTGGCAGGGTTCCTACGAGCAGTACTTC. It translates to CASSPGWQGSYEQYF.

The CDR3: CASSLVVRGTAGYGYTF. The CDR3 nucleotides read TGTGCCAGCAGTTTAGTAGTTAGGGGGACAGCAGGCTATGGCTACACCTTC. The chain employs TRBV28 and TRBJ1-2; 7 nucleotides align to TRBD1. The CDR3 is 17 residues long. V lost 2 bases to trimming and J lost 4 bases; unmatched junction nucleotides: 13. The germline gives CDR1 MDHEN, CDR2 SYDVKM.

The chain joins TRBV28 to TRBJ1-2; 11 bases fit TRBD1. In germline, CDR1 is MDHEN, CDR2 SYDVKM. The CDR3 totals 15 residues. Trimming took 5 bases from V and 4 from J; bases not matched to a gene: 6. CDR3 nucleotides: TGTGCCAGCAGTCCATGGGACAGGGGGGCCTATGGCTACACCTTC. This sequence encodes CASSPWDRGAYGYTF.

The chain's CDR3 is CASSQDSYNSPLHF. The DNA of the CDR3 is TGTGCCAGCAGCCAAGACAGCTATAATTCACCCCTCCACTTT. The chain uses TRBV6-4 and TRBJ1-6; D is possibly TRBD1 (5 bases). V was trimmed by 6 bases and J by 3 bases, leaving 9 bases between them. This CDR3 comprises 14 residues. CDR1 MRHNA and CDR2 SNTAGT come from the germline V gene.

This clone turned up a few times. This chain joins TRBV2 and TRBJ2-7, with TRBD1 matching over 9 bases. Germline trimming cut 6 bases from V and 7 bases from J; bases unmatched to any gene: 13. The CDR3 totals 15 residues. Germline CDR1 reads SNHLY; CDR2 reads FYNNEI. The DNA of the CDR3 is TGTGCCAGCAGAAAAGGGGGGACAGGGTCCCAGGAGCAGTACTTC. Its protein is CASRKGGTGSQEQYF.

This clone was observed a few times. The rearrangement uses TRBV7-6 and TRBJ2-2; 9 nucleotides line up with TRBD2. Looked up from germline, CDR1 is SGHVS and CDR2 is FNYEAQ. V dropped 3 bases and J dropped 5; count of bases not matched to a gene: 1. This CDR3 is built from 14 residues. CDR3 DNA: TGTGCCAGCAGCTTTAGCGGGGGAACCGGGGAGCTGTTTTTT. This gives the protein CASSFSGGTGELFF.

This chain joins TRBV7-9 and TRBJ1-1; D is perhaps TRBD1 (6 bases). Germline values: CDR1 SEHNR, CDR2 FQNEAQ (reference sequence). Trimming cost V 5 bases and J 6 bases, with 16 bases left between them. CDR3 size: 14 residues. CDR3 bases: TGTGCCAGCAGCGAAACGACAGGCTGGTCTGAAGCTTTCTTT. Translation gives CASSETTGWSEAFF.

The chain joins TRBV14 to TRBJ2-7; a weak D match, TRBD1 (6 bases). V was trimmed by 5 bases and J by 0 bases, leaving 17 bases between them. This CDR3 is built from 16 residues. Germline values: CDR1 SGHDN, CDR2 FVKESK. CDR3: CASSTRPGEPSYEQYF. The CDR3 region has the DNA TGTGCCAGCAGCACCCGACCAGGGGAACCCTCCTACGAGCAGTACTTC.

The J gene is TRBJ2-6, the V gene TRBV4-1; 9 nucleotides agree with TRBD1. The germline V gene has CDR1 MGHRA and CDR2 YSYEKL. V lost 2 bases, J lost 7 bases, and 6 bases stayed unmatched. This CDR3 region has 16 residues. The CDR3 sequence is CASSQPGTGPANVLTF. As DNA, the CDR3 is TGCGCCAGCAGCCAACCCGGGACAGGGCCCGCCAACGTCCTGACTTTC.

The genes are TRBV15 and TRBJ1-5; 11 positions match TRBD1. The trim removed 3 bases at V and 2 bases at J, leaving 6 bases unmatched. Germline CDR1 LNHNV, CDR2 YYDKDF (reference sequence). This CDR3 has 17 amino acids. CDR3 residues: CATSRGGQGARNQPQHF. The CDR3 region has the DNA TGTGCCACCAGCAGGGGAGGACAGGGGGCGCGCAATCAGCCCCAGCATTTT.

This chain links TRBV3-1 (or the pseudogene TRBV3-2) with TRBJ2-7, with 9 bases matching TRBD1. After removal of 1 base from V and 3 bases from J, the junction contained 7 bases not matched to a gene. The V gene's germline CDR1 is LGHDT and CDR2 YNNKEL (reference sequence). This CDR3 is 16 amino acids long. The CDR3 coding sequence is TGTGCCAGCAGCCAAGGGAGACAGGGGGTTATCTACGAGCAGTACTTC. Translation gives CASSQGRQGVIYEQYF.

The chain recombines TRBV6-2 or TRBV6-3 with TRBJ1-3, with D maybe TRBD1 (6 bases). V lost 6 bases to trimming and J lost 0 bases, with 15 bases between them. This CDR3 comprises 16 residues. The V gene's germline CDR1 is MNHEY and CDR2 SVGEGT. In DNA form, the CDR3 reads TGTGCCAGCAGCCAACCGGGACAAACCTCTGGAAACACCATATATTTT. Its translation: CASSQPGQTSGNTIYF.

The rearrangement uses TRBV3-1 (or the pseudogene TRBV3-2) and TRBJ1-1, with 7 bases matching TRBD1. V lost 7 bases to trimming and J lost 4 bases; unmatched junction nucleotides: 9. The V gene's germline CDR1 is LGHDT and CDR2 YNNKEL (reference sequence). There are 14 residues in the CDR3. CDR3 in DNA: TGTGCCAGCACGACAGGGAGGTTGAGCACTGAAGCTTTCTTT. Translating gives CASTTGRLSTEAFF.

The V call is TRBV7-9, the J call TRBJ2-7; tentatively, D is TRBD2 (5 bases). V was clipped by 5 bases and J by 3 bases, with 11 bases between them. The CDR3 has 13 residues. Germline CDR1 reads SEHNR; CDR2 reads FQNEAQ (reference sequence). CDR3 sequence (DNA): TGTGCCAGCAGCGCAACTAGGGACTACGAGCAGTACTTC. Protein sequence: CASSATRDYEQYF. Supplemented by reference TRBV7-9 and TRBJ2-7, the full variable domain reads DTGVSQNPRHKITKRGQNVTFRCDPISEHNRLYWYRQTLGQGPEFLTYFQNEAQLEKSRLLSDRFSAERPKGSFSTLEIQRTEQGDSAMYLCASSATRDYEQYFGPGTRLTVT.

The rearrangement uses TRBV20-1 and TRBJ2-3; 8 nucleotides line up with TRBD2. Germline trimming cut 3 bases from V and 2 bases from J; bases unmatched to any gene: 4. Germline values: CDR1 DFQATT, CDR2 SNEGSKA (reference sequence). The CDR3 covers 14 residues. The CDR3 DNA is TGCAGTGCTAGTGGGCGGGGGGCCACAGATACGCAGTATTTT. Protein sequence: CSASGRGATDTQYF.

The sample holds one count of this clone. The rearrangement uses TRBV6-6 and TRBJ1-6; the D is unclear. The germline CDR1 and CDR2 sequences are MNHNY and SVGAGI (reference sequence). This CDR3 contains 14 residues. Trimming left V 2 bases short and J 5 bases short, with 7 bases between. The CDR3 here is CASSYGHDNSPLHF. DNA of the CDR3: TGTGCCAGCAGTTACGGGCACGATAATTCACCCCTCCACTTT.